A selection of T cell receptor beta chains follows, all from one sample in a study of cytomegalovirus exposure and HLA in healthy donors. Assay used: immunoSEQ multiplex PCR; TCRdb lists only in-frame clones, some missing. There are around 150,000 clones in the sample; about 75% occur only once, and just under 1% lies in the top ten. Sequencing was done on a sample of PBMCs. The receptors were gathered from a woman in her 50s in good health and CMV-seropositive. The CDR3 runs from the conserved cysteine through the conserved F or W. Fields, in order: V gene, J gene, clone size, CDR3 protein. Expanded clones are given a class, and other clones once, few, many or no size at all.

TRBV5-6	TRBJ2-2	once	CASIRDRNTGELFF
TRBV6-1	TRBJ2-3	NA	CASSEGRPPDTQYF
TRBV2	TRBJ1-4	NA	CASTGTANEKLFF
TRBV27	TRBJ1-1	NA	CASSFIQGNTEAFF
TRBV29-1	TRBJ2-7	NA	CSGDLQGRYEQYF
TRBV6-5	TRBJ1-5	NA	CASSLTYSNQPQHF
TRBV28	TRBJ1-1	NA	CASSTRQGSEAFF
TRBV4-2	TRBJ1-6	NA	CASSQDRNSPLHF
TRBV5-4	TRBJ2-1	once	CASSSRGAHWDEQFF
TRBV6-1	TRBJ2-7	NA	CASSEALVRGYEQYF
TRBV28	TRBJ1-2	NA	CASSNDPGHLWGYTF
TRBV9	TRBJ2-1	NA	CASSFRQANFNEQFF
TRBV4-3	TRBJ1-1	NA	CASSQDRGISEAFF
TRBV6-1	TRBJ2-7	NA	CASSEGGNEQYF
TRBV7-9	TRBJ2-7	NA	CASSSAGTATYEQYF
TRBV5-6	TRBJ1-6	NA	CASSTRRQGPNSPLHF
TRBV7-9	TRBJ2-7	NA	CASSFSIRGGLAGAEQYF
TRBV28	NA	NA	CASSQQGKEPYEQYF
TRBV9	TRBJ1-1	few	CASSDRNTEAFF
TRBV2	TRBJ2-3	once	CASRRSGQRTDTQYF
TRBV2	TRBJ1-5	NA	CASGEGAGGGGQPQHF
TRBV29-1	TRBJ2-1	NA	CSVEVGLAGNNEQFF
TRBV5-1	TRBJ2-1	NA	CASSLVQGVDNEQFF
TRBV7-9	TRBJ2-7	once	CASSAGQGGEQYF
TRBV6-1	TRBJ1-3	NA	CASSGHRAGNTIYF
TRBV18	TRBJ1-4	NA	CASSPRQASDEKLFF
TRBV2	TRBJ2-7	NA	CAFGQGDYEQYF
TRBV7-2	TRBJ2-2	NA	CASSPRGAGELFF
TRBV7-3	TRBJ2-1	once	CASSSSGLGYNEQFF
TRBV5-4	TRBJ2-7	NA	CASSLKPQRLGEQYF
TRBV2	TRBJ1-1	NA	CASSLSRAPNTEAFF
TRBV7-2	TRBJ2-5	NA	CASSNGLQETQYF
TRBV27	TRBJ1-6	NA	CASTSSYNSPLHF
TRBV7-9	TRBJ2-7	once	CASSGQGLYEQYF
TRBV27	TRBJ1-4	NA	CASSFRRASGEKLFF
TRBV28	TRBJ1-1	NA	CASSPPAGTEAFF
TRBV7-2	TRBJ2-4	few	CASSLSLAKNIQYF
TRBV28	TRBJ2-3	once	CASRPGGAISTDTQYF
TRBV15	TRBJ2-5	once	CATSRDLWSGQYF
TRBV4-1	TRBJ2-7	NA	CASSNRGGTSYEQYF
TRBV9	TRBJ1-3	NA	CASRETGSGNTIYF
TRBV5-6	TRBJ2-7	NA	CASSLRLRLYEQYF
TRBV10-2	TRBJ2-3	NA	CASSDGDYTQYF